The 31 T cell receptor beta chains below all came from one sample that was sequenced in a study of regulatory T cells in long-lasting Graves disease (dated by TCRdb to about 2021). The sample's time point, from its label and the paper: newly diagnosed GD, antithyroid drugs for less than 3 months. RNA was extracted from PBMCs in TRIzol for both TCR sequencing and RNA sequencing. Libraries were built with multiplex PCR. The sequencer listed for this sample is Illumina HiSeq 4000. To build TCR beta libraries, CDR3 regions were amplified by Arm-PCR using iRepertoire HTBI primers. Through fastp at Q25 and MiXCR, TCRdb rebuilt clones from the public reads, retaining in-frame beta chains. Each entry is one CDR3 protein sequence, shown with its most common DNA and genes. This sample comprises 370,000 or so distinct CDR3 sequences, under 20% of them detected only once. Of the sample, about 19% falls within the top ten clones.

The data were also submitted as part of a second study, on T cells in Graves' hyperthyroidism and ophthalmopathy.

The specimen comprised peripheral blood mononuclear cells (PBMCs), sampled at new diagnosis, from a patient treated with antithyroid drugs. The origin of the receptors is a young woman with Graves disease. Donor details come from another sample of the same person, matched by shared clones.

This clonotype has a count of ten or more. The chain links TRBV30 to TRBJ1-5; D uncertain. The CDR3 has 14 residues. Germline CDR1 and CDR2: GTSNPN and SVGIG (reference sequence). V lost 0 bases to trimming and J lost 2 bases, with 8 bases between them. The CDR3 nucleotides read TGTGCCTGGAGTGTAGTTTCAGGCAATCAGCCCCAGCATTTT. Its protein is CAWSVVSGNQPQHF. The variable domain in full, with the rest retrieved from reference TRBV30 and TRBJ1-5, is SQTIHQWPATLVQPVGSPLSLECTVEGTSNPNLYWYRQAAGRGLQLLFYSVGIGQISSEVPQNLSASRPQDRQFILSSKKLLLSDSGFYLCAWSVVSGNQPQHFGDGTRLSIL.

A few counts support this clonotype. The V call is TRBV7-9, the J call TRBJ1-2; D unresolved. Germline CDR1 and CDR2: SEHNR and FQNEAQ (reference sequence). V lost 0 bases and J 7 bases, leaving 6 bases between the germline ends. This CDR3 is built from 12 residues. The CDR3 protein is CASSLAGSGYTF. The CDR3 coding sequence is TGTGCCAGCAGCTTAGCTGGAAGTGGCTACACCTTC.

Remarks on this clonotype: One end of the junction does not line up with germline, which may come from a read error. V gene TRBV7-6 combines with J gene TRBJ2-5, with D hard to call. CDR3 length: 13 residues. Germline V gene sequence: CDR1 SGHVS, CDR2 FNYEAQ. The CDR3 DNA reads TGTGCCAGCAGCCCGGTTACCCAAGGGACCCAGTACTTC. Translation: CASSPVTQGTQYF.

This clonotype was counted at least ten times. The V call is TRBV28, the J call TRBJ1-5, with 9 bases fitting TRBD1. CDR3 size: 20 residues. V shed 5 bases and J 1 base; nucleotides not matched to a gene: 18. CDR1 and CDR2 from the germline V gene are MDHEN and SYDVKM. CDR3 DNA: TGTGCCAGCAGTATACCATCCCCGGGACAGGGAGGATTCAGCAATCAGCCCCAGCATTTT. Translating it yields CASSIPSPGQGGFSNQPQHF.

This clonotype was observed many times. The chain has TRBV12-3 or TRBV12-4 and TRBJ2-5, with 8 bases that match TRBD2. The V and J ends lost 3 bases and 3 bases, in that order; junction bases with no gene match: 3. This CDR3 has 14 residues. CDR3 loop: CASSFSGAEETQYF. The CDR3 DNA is TGTGCCAGCAGTTTTAGCGGGGCGGAAGAGACCCAGTACTTC.

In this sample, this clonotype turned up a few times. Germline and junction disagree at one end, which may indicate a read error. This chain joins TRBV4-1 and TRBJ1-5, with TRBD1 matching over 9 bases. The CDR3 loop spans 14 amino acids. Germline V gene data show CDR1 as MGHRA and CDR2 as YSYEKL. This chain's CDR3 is CAGSQTGGNQPQHF. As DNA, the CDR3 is TGCGCCGGCAGCCAAACAGGGGGCAACCAGCCCCAGCATTTT.

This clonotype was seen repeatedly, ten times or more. CDR3 bases: TGCGCCAGCAGCTTGGATAGCGGGAGGGTCAATGAGCAGTTCTTC. This codes for CASSLDSGRVNEQFF. The chain carries TRBV5-1 and TRBJ2-1; TRBD2 matches at 11 bases. CDR1 is SGHRS and CDR2 is YFSETQ in the germline V gene. The ends lost 0 bases at V and 6 bases at J; junction bases unmatched: 2. The CDR3 is 15 amino acids.

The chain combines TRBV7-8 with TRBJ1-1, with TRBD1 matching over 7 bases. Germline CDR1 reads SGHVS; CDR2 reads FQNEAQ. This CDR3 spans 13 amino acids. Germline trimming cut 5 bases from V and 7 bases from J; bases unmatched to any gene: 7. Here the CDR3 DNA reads TGTGCCAGCAGCAGTCGGACAGGCGGTGAAGCTTTCTTT. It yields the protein CASSSRTGGEAFF.

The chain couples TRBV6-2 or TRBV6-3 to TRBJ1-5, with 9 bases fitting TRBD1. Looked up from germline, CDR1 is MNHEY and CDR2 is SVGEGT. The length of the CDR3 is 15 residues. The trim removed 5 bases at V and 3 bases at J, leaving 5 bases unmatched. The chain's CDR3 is CASSAGTGPNQPQHF. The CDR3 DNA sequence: TGTGCCAGCAGTGCCGGGACAGGGCCCAATCAGCCCCAGCATTTT.

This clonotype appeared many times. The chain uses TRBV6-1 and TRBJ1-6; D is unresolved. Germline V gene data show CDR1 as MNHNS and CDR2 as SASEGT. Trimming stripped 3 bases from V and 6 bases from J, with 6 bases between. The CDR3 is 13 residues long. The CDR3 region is CASSDILNSPLHF. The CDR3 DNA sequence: TGTGCCAGCAGTGACATTCTTAATTCACCCCTCCACTTT.

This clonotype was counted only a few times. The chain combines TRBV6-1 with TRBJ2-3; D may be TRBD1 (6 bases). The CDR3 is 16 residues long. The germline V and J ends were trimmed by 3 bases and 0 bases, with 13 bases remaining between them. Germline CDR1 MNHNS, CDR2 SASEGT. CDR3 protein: CASSDRGTASTDTQYF. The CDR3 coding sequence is TGTGCCAGCAGTGATAGGGGGACGGCCAGCACAGATACGCAGTATTTT.

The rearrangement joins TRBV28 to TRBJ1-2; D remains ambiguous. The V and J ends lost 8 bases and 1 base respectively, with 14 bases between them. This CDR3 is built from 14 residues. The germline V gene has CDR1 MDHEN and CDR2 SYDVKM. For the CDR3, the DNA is TGTGCCAGCCTTTCGGGGTCCCTTAACTATGGCTACACCTTC. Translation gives CASLSGSLNYGYTF.

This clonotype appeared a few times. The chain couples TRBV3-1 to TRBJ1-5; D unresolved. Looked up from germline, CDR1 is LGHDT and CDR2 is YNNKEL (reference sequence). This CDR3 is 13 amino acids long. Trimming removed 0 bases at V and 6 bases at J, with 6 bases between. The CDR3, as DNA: TGTGCCAGCAGCCAAGAAGGGATTCAGCCCCAGCATTTT. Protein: CASSQEGIQPQHF.

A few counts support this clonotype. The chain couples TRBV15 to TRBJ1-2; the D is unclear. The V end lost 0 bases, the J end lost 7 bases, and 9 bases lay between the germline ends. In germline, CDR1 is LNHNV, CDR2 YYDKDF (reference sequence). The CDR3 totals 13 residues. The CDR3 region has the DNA TGTGCCACCAGCAGAGAGAGGCTGGGTGGCTACACCTTC. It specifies CATSRERLGGYTF.

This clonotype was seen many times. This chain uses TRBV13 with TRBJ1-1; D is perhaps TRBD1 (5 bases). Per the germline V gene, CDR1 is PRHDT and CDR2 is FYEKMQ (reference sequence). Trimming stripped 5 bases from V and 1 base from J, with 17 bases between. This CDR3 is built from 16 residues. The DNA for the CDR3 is TGTGCCAGCAGCCCTCCTGAGGGACGGGGGAACACTGAAGCTTTCTTT. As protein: CASSPPEGRGNTEAFF.

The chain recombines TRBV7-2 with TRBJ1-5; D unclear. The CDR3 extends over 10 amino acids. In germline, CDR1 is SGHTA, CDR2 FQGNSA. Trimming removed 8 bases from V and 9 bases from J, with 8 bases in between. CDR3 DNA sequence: TGTGCCAGCCTCGTCTGGCCCCAGCATTTT. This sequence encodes CASLVWPQHF.

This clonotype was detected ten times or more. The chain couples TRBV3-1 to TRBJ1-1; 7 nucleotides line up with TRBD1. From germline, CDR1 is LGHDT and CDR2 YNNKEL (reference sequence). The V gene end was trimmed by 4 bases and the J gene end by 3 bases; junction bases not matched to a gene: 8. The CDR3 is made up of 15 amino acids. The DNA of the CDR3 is TGTGCCAGCAGCCGTCCGGGACAGATCTACACTGAAGCTTTCTTT. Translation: CASSRPGQIYTEAFF.

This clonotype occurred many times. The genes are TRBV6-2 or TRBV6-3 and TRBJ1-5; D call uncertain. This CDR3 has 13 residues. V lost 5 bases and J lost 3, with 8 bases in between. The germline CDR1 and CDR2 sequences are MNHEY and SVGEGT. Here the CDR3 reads CASSEAVNQPQHF. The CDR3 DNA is TGTGCCAGCAGTGAGGCGGTCAATCAGCCCCAGCATTTT.

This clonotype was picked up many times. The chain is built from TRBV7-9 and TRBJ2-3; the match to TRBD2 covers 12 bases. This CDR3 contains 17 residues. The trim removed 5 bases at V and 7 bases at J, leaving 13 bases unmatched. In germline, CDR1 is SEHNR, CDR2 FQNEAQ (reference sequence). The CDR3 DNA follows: TGTGCCAGCAGCGCCACAGAGACTAGCGGGGGACCACATACGCAGTATTTT. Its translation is CASSATETSGGPHTQYF.

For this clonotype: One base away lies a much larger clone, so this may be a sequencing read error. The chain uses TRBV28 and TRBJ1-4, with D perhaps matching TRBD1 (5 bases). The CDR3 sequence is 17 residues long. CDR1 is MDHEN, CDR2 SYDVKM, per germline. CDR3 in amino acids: CASSFPSRQRTNVKLFF. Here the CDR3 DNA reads TGTGCCAGCAGTTTCCCATCCAGACAGAGAACTAATGTAAAACTGTTTTTT.

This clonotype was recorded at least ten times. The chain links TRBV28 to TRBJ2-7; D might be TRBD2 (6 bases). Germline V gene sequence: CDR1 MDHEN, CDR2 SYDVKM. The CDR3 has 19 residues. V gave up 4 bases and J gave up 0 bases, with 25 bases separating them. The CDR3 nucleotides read TGTGCCAGCAGTTCCCTTACCCTTCGCCGACGGCGGGGCTCCTACGAGCAGTACTTC. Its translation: CASSSLTLRRRRGSYEQYF. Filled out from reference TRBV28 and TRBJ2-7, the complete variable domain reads DVKVTQSSRYLVKRTGEKVFLECVQDMDHENMFWYRQDPGLGLRLIYFSYDVKMKEKGDIPEGYSVSREKKERFSLILESASTNQTSMYLCASSSLTLRRRRGSYEQYFGPGTRLTVT.

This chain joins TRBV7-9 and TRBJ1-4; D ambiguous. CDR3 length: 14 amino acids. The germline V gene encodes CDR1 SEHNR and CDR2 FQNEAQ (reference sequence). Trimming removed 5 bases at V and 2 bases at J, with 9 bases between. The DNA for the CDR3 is TGTGCCAGCAGCACGAGGGCGACTAATGAAAAACTGTTTTTT. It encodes CASSTRATNEKLFF.

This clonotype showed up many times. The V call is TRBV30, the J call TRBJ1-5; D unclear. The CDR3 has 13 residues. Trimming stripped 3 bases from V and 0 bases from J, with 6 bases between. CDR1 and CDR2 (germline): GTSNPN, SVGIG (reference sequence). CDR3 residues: CAWRRDSNQPQHF. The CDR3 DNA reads TGTGCCTGGAGGCGGGATAGCAATCAGCCCCAGCATTTT.

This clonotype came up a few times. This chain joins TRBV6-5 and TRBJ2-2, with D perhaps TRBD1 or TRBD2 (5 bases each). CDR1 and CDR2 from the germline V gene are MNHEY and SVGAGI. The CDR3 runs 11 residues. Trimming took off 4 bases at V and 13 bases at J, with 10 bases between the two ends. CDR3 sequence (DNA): TGTGCCAGCAGTTTGGGGGTCCGGCTGTTTTTT. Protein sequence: CASSLGVRLFF.

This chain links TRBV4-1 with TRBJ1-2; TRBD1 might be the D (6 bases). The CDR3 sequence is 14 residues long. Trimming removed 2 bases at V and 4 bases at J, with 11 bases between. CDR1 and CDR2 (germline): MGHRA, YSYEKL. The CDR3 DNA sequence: TGCGCCAGCAGCCAAAAGGGGACATCCTATGGCTACACCTTC. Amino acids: CASSQKGTSYGYTF.

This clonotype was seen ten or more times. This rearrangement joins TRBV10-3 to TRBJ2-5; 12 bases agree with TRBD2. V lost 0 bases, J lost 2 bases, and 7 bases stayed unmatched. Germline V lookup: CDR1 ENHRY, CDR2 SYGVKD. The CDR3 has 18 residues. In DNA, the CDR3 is TGTGCCATCAGTGAGTCCGGCAGGGGGACTAGCGGGCAAGAGACCCAGTACTTC. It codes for CAISESGRGTSGQETQYF.

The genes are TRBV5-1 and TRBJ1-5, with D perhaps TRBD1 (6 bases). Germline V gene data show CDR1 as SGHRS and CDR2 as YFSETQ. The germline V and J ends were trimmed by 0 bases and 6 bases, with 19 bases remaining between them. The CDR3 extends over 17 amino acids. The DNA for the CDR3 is TGCGCCAGCAGCTTGGGACCCGCGGGGGCGATCGGTCAGCCCCAGCATTTT. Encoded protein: CASSLGPAGAIGQPQHF.

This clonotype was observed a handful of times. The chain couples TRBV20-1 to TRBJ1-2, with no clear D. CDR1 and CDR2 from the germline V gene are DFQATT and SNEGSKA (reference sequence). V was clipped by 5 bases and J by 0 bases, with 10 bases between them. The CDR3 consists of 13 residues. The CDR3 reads CSADTTPNYGYTF. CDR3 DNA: TGCAGTGCTGATACCACACCTAACTATGGCTACACCTTC.

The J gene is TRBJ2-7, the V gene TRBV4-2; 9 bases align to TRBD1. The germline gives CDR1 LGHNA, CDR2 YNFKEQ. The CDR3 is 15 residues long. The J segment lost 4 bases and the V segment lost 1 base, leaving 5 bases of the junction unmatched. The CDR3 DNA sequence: TGTGCCAGCAGCCAAGCCGGGACAGGGTTTTACGAGCAGTACTTC. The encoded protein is CASSQAGTGFYEQYF.

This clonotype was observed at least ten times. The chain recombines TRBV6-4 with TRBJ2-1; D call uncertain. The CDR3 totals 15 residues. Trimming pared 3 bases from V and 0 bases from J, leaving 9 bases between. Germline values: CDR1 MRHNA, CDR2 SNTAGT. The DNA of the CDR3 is TGTGCCAGCAGTGAGGGCAGTGGCTCCTACAATGAGCAGTTCTTC. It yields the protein CASSEGSGSYNEQFF.

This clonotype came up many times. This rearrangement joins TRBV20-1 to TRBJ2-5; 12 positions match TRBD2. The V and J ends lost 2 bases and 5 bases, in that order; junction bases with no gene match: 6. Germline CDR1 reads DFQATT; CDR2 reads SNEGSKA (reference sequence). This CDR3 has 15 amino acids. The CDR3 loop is CSARSLAGGWETQYF. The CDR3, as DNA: TGCAGTGCTAGATCCCTAGCGGGGGGGTGGGAGACCCAGTACTTC.